These 20 T cell receptor beta chains originate from one sample sequenced in a study of OX40 agonist ivuxolimab in advanced cancers. TCRdb keeps only in-frame clones here, not all; method: immunoSEQ multiplex PCR. Among 35,000 to 45,000 clones listed, roughly nine tenths were seen once. Material: CD4+ or CD8+ T cells sorted from blood, obtained in a trial of the OX40 agonist ivuxolimab. The receptors originated from an adult with an advanced solid tumor such as melanoma, head and neck, liver or kidney cancer.

The rearrangement joins TRBV7-9 to TRBJ2-5, with 7 bases identical to TRBD1. CDR3 length: 14 amino acids. V lost 7 bases and J lost 4; bases outside the gene matches: 9. Per the germline V gene, CDR1 is SEHNR and CDR2 is FQNEAQ (reference sequence). This CDR3 is CASNRDSARETQYF. The DNA of the CDR3 is TGTGCCAGCAACCGGGACAGTGCTAGAGAGACCCAGTACTTC.

The chain carries TRBV30 and TRBJ1-1; D might be TRBD1 (5 bases). The V gene's germline CDR1 is GTSNPN and CDR2 SVGIG (reference sequence). CDR3 size: 16 residues. V lost 3 bases and J lost 4, with 21 bases in between. The CDR3 spells CAWSPWGVRVVTEAFF. The CDR3 region has the DNA TGTGCCTGGAGCCCCTGGGGGGTTCGGGTGGTCACTGAAGCTTTCTTT.

The chain uses TRBV28 and TRBJ2-3, with a weak D call TRBD1 (5 bases). CDR1 and CDR2 (germline): MDHEN, SYDVKM. The length of the CDR3 is 15 residues. Trimming removed 5 bases at V and 0 bases at J, with 12 bases between. This CDR3 reads CASSLVGPSTDTQYF. The CDR3 coding sequence is TGTGCCAGCAGTCTGGTGGGGCCTAGCACAGATACGCAGTATTTT.

The CDR3 DNA is TGCAGTGCTAGCGGCGGGGGTAAGCATTTT. Translating it yields CSASGGGKHF. This chain connects TRBV20-1 to TRBJ1-5; TRBD1 is a possible D gene (5 bases). V was clipped by 3 bases and J by 14 bases, with 11 bases between them. The V gene's germline CDR1 is DFQATT and CDR2 SNEGSKA (reference sequence). This CDR3 is built from 10 residues.

The V and J genes are TRBV4-1 and TRBJ2-1; 8 bases match TRBD2. This CDR3 comprises 17 residues. The junction had 8 bases not matched to a gene; V was cut back by 0 bases and J by 4 bases. Germline assignment: CDR1 MGHRA and CDR2 YSYEKL. The DNA of the CDR3 is TGCGCCAGCAGCCAAGATTCCGTGCGGGAGGTGTACAATGAGCAGTTCTTC. Translated, it gives CASSQDSVREVYNEQFF.

The chain has TRBV4-1 and TRBJ2-7; 8 bases fit TRBD2. This CDR3 contains 13 residues. Trimming at V came to 4 bases and at J to 3 bases, leaving 2 bases not matched to a gene. CDR1 MGHRA and CDR2 YSYEKL come from the germline V gene. CDR3 loop: CASSPSGGYEQYF. The CDR3 DNA is TGCGCCAGCAGCCCGAGCGGGGGCTACGAGCAGTACTTC.

The CDR3 DNA reads as TGTGCCAGCAGCTCCATGACTAGCGGTTACGAGCAGTACTTC. It codes for CASSSMTSGYEQYF. The rearrangement joins TRBV7-8 to TRBJ2-7; TRBD2 agrees at 9 bases. The germline CDR1 and CDR2 sequences are SGHVS and FQNEAQ. Trimming at V came to 4 bases and at J to 4 bases, leaving 5 bases not matched to a gene. The CDR3 totals 14 residues.

The chain recombines TRBV19 with TRBJ2-7, with TRBD2 matching over 10 bases. The CDR3 sequence is 14 residues long. The junction had 8 bases not matched to a gene; V was cut back by 5 bases and J by 7 bases. The germline V gene encodes CDR1 LNHDA and CDR2 SQIVND (reference sequence). The CDR3 coding sequence is TGTGCCAGTAGTCCTAGCGGGAGCCTCGCAGAGCAGTACTTC. Protein sequence: CASSPSGSLAEQYF.

The V gene is TRBV7-9, the J gene TRBJ2-1, with D possibly being TRBD1 (6 bases). The germline CDR1 and CDR2 sequences are SEHNR and FQNEAQ (reference sequence). The CDR3 is 18 residues long. V gave up 4 bases and J gave up 0 bases, with 19 bases separating them. Here the CDR3 DNA reads TGTGCCAGCAGCTCCGCCAGGACAGTTTCGAGCTCCTACAATGAGCAGTTCTTC. The encoded protein is CASSSARTVSSSYNEQFF.

The chain combines TRBV13 with TRBJ1-2, with a tentative D call TRBD1 (5 bases). The CDR3 is 15 residues long. The ends were cut back, 0 bases at V and 1 base at J, with 9 bases in the middle. Per germline, CDR1 PRHDT and CDR2 FYEKMQ (reference sequence). Here the CDR3 reads CASSLGQGGNYGYTF. The CDR3 DNA reads as TGTGCCAGCAGCTTAGGGCAGGGAGGTAACTATGGCTACACCTTC.

The rearrangement joins TRBV15 to TRBJ1-4; 9 bases fit TRBD1. The CDR3 is 16 residues long. Trimming took 0 bases from V and 4 from J; bases not matched to a gene: 3. The germline V gene encodes CDR1 LNHNV and CDR2 YYDKDF (reference sequence). The CDR3 protein is CATSRDWGQGNEKLFF. The CDR3 DNA sequence: TGTGCCACCAGCAGAGATTGGGGACAGGGTAATGAAAAACTGTTTTTT.

The genes are TRBV7-3 and TRBJ2-7, with D tentatively TRBD1 (6 bases). The CDR3 covers 14 residues. Germline CDR1 is SGHTA and CDR2 is FQGTGA. V gave up 6 bases and J gave up 2 bases, with 14 bases separating them. CDR3 region: CASSYSGQPYEQYF. Here the CDR3 DNA reads TGTGCCAGCAGTTACTCCGGACAGCCCTACGAGCAGTACTTC.

The chain combines TRBV2 with TRBJ1-1, with a tentative D call TRBD1 (5 bases). Trimming stripped 1 base from V and 1 base from J, with 16 bases between. Germline lookup yields CDR1 SNHLY and CDR2 FYNNEI. The CDR3 extends over 17 amino acids. The CDR3 sequence is CASSEVKVQGSNTEAFF. In nucleotides, the CDR3 is TGTGCCAGCAGTGAAGTGAAGGTTCAGGGATCGAACACTGAAGCTTTCTTT.

This rearrangement joins TRBV28 to TRBJ2-6, with D possibly matching TRBD1 (5 bases). The germline V gene encodes CDR1 MDHEN and CDR2 SYDVKM. V was shortened by 5 bases and J by 10 bases, with 15 bases between the two germline ends. CDR3 length: 14 amino acids. The chain's CDR3 is CASSKGAVLNVLTF. The CDR3 nucleotides are TGTGCCAGCAGTAAAGGGGCCGTCCTAAACGTCCTGACTTTC.

This clone was counted once. The V gene is TRBV21-1, the J gene TRBJ2-7. TRBV21-1 is assigned pseudogene status. The CDR3 loop spans 16 amino acids. The CDR3 sequence: CASSKTLRGGPYEQYF. The CDR3 DNA reads as TGTGCCAGCAGCAAAACTTTGAGGGGTGGGCCCTACGAGCAGTACTTC.

This rearrangement joins TRBV13 to TRBJ2-2; D might be TRBD1 (6 bases). Trimming pared 3 bases from V and 5 bases from J, leaving 10 bases between. This CDR3 is 14 amino acids long. Germline-derived CDR1 and CDR2 are PRHDT and FYEKMQ (reference sequence). The DNA for the CDR3 is TGTGCCAGCAGCTTCAGGGGTTCAACCGGGGAGCTGTTTTTT. Translation gives CASSFRGSTGELFF.

The rearrangement joins TRBV27 to TRBJ2-1, with D tentatively TRBD2 (6 bases). CDR3 length equals 15 residues. The V gene lost 6 bases and the J gene lost 1 base, with 13 bases spanning the gap. Germline CDR1 is MNHEY and CDR2 is SMNVEV (reference sequence). The CDR3 region has the DNA TGTGCCAGCAGCATCGCGGGATTATCCTACAATGAGCAGTTCTTC. Encoded protein: CASSIAGLSYNEQFF.

The chain employs TRBV21-1 and TRBJ1-5; the DNA was not used to check the table's D call, TRBD1. TRBV21-1 is termed a pseudogene. The CDR3 runs to 17 residues. The chain's CDR3 is CASSKSSGQGADQPQHF. CDR3 sequence (DNA): TGTGCCAGCAGCAAATCCTCGGGACAGGGGGCCGATCAGCCCCAGCATTTT.

V gene TRBV9 combines with J gene TRBJ2-6; D is unresolved. V was clipped by 3 bases and J by 7 bases, with 2 bases between them. This CDR3 contains 11 residues. Looked up from germline, CDR1 is SGDLS and CDR2 is YYNGEE. CDR3 DNA sequence: TGTGCCAGCAGCGCCGCCAACGTCCTGACTTTC. This sequence encodes CASSAANVLTF. The whole variable domain, remainder taken from reference TRBV9 and TRBJ2-6, is DSGVTQTPKHLITATGQRVTLRCSPRSGDLSVYWYQQSLDQGLQFLIQYYNGEERAKGNILERFSAQQFPDLHSELNLSSLELGDSALYFCASSAANVLTFGAGSRLTVL.

The CDR3 spells CASSLVGDSNQPQHF. The CDR3 bases are TGTGCCAGCAGCTTGGTGGGAGATAGCAATCAGCCCCAGCATTTT. The chain uses TRBV5-6 and TRBJ1-5; D unclear. Germline CDR1 is SGHDT and CDR2 is YYEEEE. With 0 bases removed from V and 0 bases from J, the gap between germline ends came to 7 bases. The CDR3 length is 15 residues.